The rows below give T cell receptor beta chains drawn from one sample of a study of T cells in Graves' hyperthyroidism and ophthalmopathy. TCRdb passed the multiplex PCR reads through MiXCR, listing each CDR3 protein once. The table has some 800,000 distinct CDR3 sequences, 38% seen once. The source material was blood. Every receptor here comes from a young man with Graves' hyperthyroidism. Both conserved end residues are trimmed from each CDR3. A D gene is named only where the DNA matches it firmly.

>TRBD1|12|TRBV20-1|TRBJ2-5
SARETGVEETQY
>TRBD1|12|TRBV7-9|TRBJ2-7
ASRARQGAYEQY
>NA|12|TRBV5-1|TRBJ2-7
ASSPGDDLSPQY
>NA|12|TRBV2|TRBJ2-5
ASRATIEQKTQY
>NA|11|TRBV7-3|TRBJ1-2
ASSLYGDYGYT
>NA|13|TRBV6-6|TRBJ2-7
ASSPNRYQSYEQY
>TRBD2|16|TRBV7-8|TRBJ2-7
ASSLSLAGAHASHEQY
>TRBD1|13|TRBV9|TRBJ1-2
ASSVAQGAQYGYT
>NA|14|TRBV7-9|TRBJ2-5
ASSLGFGDDQETQY
>NA|15|TRBV6-1|TRBJ2-7
ASSSRGAFGGDYEQY
>TRBD1|13|TRBV7-9|TRBJ2-2
ASSTQGAGTGELF
>NA|13|TRBV4-3|TRBJ1-3
ASSQEYSSGNTIY
>TRBD1|12|TRBV25-1|TRBJ1-1
ASSEGQLNTEAF
>NA|12|TRBV29-1|TRBJ2-5
SVEDRGGQETQY
>TRBD1|11|TRBV19|TRBJ1-2
ASSIGGQYGYT
>TRBD2|13|TRBV15|TRBJ2-5
ATSTSGGLQETQY
>NA|10|TRBV7-2|TRBJ2-3
ASSKTGDTQY
>NA|16|TRBV9|TRBJ1-1
ASSVEGLPLSLNTEAF
>TRBD2|12|TRBV2|TRBJ2-1
ASSDSGAYNEQF
>NA|15|TRBV7-2|TRBJ1-1
ASSFAPPGTRNTEAF
>NA|11|TRBV25-1|TRBJ1-1
ASTSFGNTEAF
>NA|10|TRBV29-1|TRBJ2-5
SVGLRGETQY
>NA|12|TRBV7-2|TRBJ1-1
ASSSKLRTTEAF
>TRBD1|12|TRBV7-3|TRBJ2-5
ASSITGVLETQY
>NA|13|TRBV9|TRBJ1-1
ASSPRDGTGNEAF
>TRBD1|13|TRBV20-1|TRBJ2-7
SATCPGQAAYEQY
>NA|13|TRBV7-2|TRBJ2-7
ASSFAAGNLYEQY
>TRBD1|13|TRBV14|TRBJ2-7
ASSQPTGLRDEQY
>NA|12|TRBV6-6|TRBJ1-6
ASSYSAGNSPLH
>NA|12|TRBV20-1|TRBJ2-7
SAVQGSPTYEQY
>TRBD1|14|TRBV7-4|TRBJ1-1
ASSLLGQGLNTEAF
>NA|13|TRBV19|TRBJ2-5
ASSITGGAGETQY
>TRBD1|13|TRBV7-9|TRBJ2-7
ANSFGQGNSYEQY
>TRBD1|9|TRBV10-3|TRBJ1-1
AIRRGTEAF
>TRBD1|13|TRBV9|TRBJ2-5
ASSFYTGQKETQY
>NA|15|TRBV7-8|TRBJ2-5
ASSAAPWGGGMETQY
>NA|16|TRBV12-3/TRBV12-4|TRBJ2-6
ASSFRSAPYSGANVLT
>TRBD1|13|TRBV20-1|TRBJ1-5
SAREGTGGDQPQH
>NA|10|TRBV2|TRBJ2-7
ASSGDNYEQY
>NA|13|TRBV7-6|TRBJ1-2
ASSPGTPGSGGYT
>NA|13|TRBV10-3|TRBJ2-7
AISESYQGPYEQY
>TRBD1|14|TRBV6-5|TRBJ2-7
ASSYPGTGASYEQY